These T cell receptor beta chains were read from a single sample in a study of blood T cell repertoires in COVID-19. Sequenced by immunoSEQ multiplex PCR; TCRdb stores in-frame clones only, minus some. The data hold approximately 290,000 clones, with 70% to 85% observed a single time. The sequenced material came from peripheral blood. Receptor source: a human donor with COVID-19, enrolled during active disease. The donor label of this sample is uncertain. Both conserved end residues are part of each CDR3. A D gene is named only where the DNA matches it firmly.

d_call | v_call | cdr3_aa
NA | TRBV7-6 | CASSLSVAGATGELFF
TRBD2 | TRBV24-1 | CATSDVASGNTDTQYF
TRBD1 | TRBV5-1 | CASSLGRGQGGYTF
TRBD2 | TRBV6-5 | CASRNSGASTDTQYF
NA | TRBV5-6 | CASSLGARTEAFF
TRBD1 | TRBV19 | CASSTGGRSNQPQHF
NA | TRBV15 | CATSRVWADLYGYTF
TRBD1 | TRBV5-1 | CASSRGTGERYEQYF
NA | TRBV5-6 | CASSLEGANYGYTF
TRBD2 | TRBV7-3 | CASSPQAGGYEQYF
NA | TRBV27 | CASRSSARSYNEQFF
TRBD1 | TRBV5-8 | CASSLAGTGFYEQYF
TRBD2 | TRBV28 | CASKPGGSGSADTQYF
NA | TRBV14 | CASSLSTGGSYGYTF
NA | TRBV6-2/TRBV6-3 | CASSKGTPSPDTQYF
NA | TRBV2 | CASSLALIGNEQFF
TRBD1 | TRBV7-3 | CASSSTGRSPLHF
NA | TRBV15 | CATSREGYGGNEQFF
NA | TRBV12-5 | CASGPPTAGGYGYTF
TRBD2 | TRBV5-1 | CASSLEPAGGNTGELFF
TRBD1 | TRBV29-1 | CSVVSLTGTGLGYTF
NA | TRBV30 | CAWSQNSPLHF
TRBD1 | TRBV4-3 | CASSQDSGGVQPQHF
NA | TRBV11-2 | CASSFWRGTDTQYF
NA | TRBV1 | CTSSQERGQNNSPLHF
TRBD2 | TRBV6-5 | CASRAQSGSSYEQYF
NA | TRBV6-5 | CASGSSYNEQFF
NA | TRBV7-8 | CASSPSSDTQYF
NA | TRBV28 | CASSLGAGVRYGYTF
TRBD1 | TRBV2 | CASRTGTGEAGELFF
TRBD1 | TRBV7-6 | CASSSQNTGGDGYTF
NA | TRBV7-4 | CASSLVRQDKGEQYF
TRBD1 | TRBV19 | CASSTPEWDRADQPQHF
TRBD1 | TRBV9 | CASSDGDSYGYTF
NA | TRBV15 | CATSREAGANYGYTF
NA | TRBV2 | CASSGLSQTNEKLFF
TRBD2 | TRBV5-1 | CASSLAREDTDTQYF
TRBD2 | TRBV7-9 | CASTPGRAGELFF
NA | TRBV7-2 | CASSFGEMQPQHF
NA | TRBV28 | CASRMDSYNSPLHF
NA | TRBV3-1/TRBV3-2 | CASSQDRVSEKLFF
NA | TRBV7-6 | CASSSLGVWSEQFF
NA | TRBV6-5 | CASSRTDREKLFF
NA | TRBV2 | CASRRYGYTF
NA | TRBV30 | CAWSVGRGNYGYTF
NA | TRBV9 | CASSVATGNTYNSPLHF
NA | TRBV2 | CASSEARGAGQPQHF
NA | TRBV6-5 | CASSSSRRGGNTIYF
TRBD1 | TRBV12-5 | CASGLGVRDRGTGELFF
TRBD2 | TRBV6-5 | CATWGLAGGSYEQYF
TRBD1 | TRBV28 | CASSETGFNEKLFF
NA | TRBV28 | CASSLPGATSTDTQYF
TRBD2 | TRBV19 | CASSNSAGYEGNEQFF
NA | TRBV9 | CASSVEQNYEQYF
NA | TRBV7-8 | CASSLPTSNTIYF
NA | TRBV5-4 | CASRSRTAIQETQYF
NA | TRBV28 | CASIVSDTQYF
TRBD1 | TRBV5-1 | CASSLGQGAAEAFF
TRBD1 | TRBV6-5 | CASSQGQGADSPLHF